These 10 T cell receptor beta chains were sequenced from one sample in a study of CXCR3-negative and CXCR3-positive naive CD8 T cells. The study made its TRB cDNA libraries by 5' RACE, adding UMI labels. TCRdb re-analyzed the 5' RACE reads; it lists each CDR3 protein once, without DNA. The sample spans about 23,000 distinct CDR3 sequences; the ten largest clones claim over 15%. The sequenced sample was memory CD8+ T cells from blood. These receptors all stem from a human donor in good health. Some clones in this sample may be carry-over from other donors' samples.

V gene TRBV7-9 combines with J gene TRBJ1-1; checking the TCRdb D call of TRBD1 is not possible without DNA. CDR1 and CDR2 (germline): SEHNR, FQNEAQ (reference sequence). The CDR3 is made up of 13 amino acids. CDR3 amino acids: CASSLGQGAQALF.

The chain combines TRBV29-1 with TRBJ2-7. Looked up from germline, CDR1 is SQVTM and CDR2 is ANQGSEA. The CDR3 consists of 12 residues. CDR3 protein: CSVEAEGFEQYF.

This chain links TRBV9 with TRBJ2-2. This CDR3 region has 14 residues. Germline V gene lookup returns CDR1 SGDLS and CDR2 YYNGEE. CDR3 sequence: CASSVVLHTGELFF.

The genes are TRBV20-1 and TRBJ1-5. This CDR3 has 14 residues. Per germline, CDR1 DFQATT and CDR2 SNEGSKA (reference sequence). The CDR3 loop reads CSARDEIHKGPQHF.

The V gene is TRBV24-1, the J gene TRBJ2-1. Germline CDR1 is KGHDR and CDR2 is SFDVKD. The CDR3 consists of 13 residues. The CDR3 loop is CATSVAEYNEQFF.

The chain carries TRBV29-1 and TRBJ2-2; the TCRdb D gene call, TRBD1, has no DNA to confirm it. The CDR3 has 18 amino acids. The germline CDR1 and CDR2 sequences are SQVTM and ANQGSEA. CDR3 region: CSAQAGTELPLFTGELFF.

V and J are TRBV28 and TRBJ1-3. Germline-derived CDR1 and CDR2 are MDHEN and SYDVKM. This CDR3 comprises 14 residues. CDR3 sequence: CASRDPTSGNTIYF.

The rearrangement joins TRBV6-6 to TRBJ1-2. The CDR3 contains 16 residues. The germline V gene has CDR1 MNHNY and CDR2 SVGAGI (reference sequence). The CDR3 protein is CASSYSRADSNYGYTF.

The chain joins TRBV4-1 to TRBJ2-3; TCRdb gives TRBD2 as the D gene, but with no DNA this cannot be confirmed. This CDR3 is 16 amino acids long. Germline values: CDR1 MGHRA, CDR2 YSYEKL. CDR3 region: CASSPRTSRMTDTQYF.

V and J are TRBV20-1 and TRBJ2-3. The CDR3 sequence is 14 residues long. From germline, CDR1 is DFQATT and CDR2 SNEGSKA (reference sequence). CDR3 in amino acids: CSARDQDLIYTQYF.